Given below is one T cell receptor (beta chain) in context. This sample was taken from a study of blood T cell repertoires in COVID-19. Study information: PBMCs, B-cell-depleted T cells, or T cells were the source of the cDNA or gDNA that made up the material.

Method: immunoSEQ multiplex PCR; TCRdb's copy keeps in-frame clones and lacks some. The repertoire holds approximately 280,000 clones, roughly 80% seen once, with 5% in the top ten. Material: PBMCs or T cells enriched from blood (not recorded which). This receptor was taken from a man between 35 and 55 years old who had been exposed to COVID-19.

In DNA, the CDR3 is TGTGCCAGCAGCTCAAGACAGGGGCCCGGGGAGCTGTTTTTT. This translates into CASSSRQGPGELFF. The rearrangement uses TRBV27 and TRBJ2-2, with 8 bases matching TRBD1. The CDR3 sequence is 14 residues long. Germline V gene data show CDR1 as MNHEY and CDR2 as SMNVEV (reference sequence). The ends lost 6 bases at V and 6 bases at J; junction bases unmatched: 6.